Each of the 21 T cell receptor beta chains below was sequenced from the same sample in a study of blood T cell repertoires in COVID-19. Clones were read by immunoSEQ multiplex PCR, and TCRdb kept only the in-frame ones, dropping some. The sample carries about 400,000 clones, roughly 89% recorded once. Sequenced input: PBMCs or T cells enriched from blood (not recorded which). The receptors derive from a woman in her fifties or sixties who had recovered from COVID-19.

The chain carries TRBV5-1 and TRBJ1-6; D ambiguous. The CDR3 has 14 amino acids. The V gene lost 0 bases and the J gene lost 6 bases, with 7 bases spanning the gap. Germline V gene sequence: CDR1 SGHRS, CDR2 YFSETQ. The chain's CDR3 is CASSLGSRNSPLHF. The DNA of the CDR3 is TGCGCCAGCAGCTTGGGGTCGCGTAATTCACCCCTCCACTTT.

This sequence joins TRBV7-6 and TRBJ2-3; 11 bases are a match to TRBD2. CDR1 SGHVS and CDR2 FNYEAQ come from the germline V gene. The CDR3 runs to 15 residues. V was clipped by 3 bases and J by 2 bases; unmatched bases: 1. CDR3 DNA: TGTGCCAGCAGCTTTAGCGGGGGGGACACAGATACGCAGTATTTT. This sequence encodes CASSFSGGDTDTQYF.

This chain joins TRBV5-1 and TRBJ2-5; 7 nucleotides line up with TRBD1. Trimming removed 7 bases from V and 7 bases from J; junction bases left unmatched: 7. Germline-derived CDR1 and CDR2 are SGHRS and YFSETQ. CDR3 length: 12 amino acids. The chain's CDR3 is CASFDPGGTQYF. CDR3 nucleotide sequence: TGCGCCAGCTTCGACCCAGGGGGGACCCAGTACTTC.

The J gene is TRBJ1-4, the V gene TRBV29-1; possible D gene TRBD1, 6 bases. Per germline, CDR1 SQVTM and CDR2 ANQGSEA. V was clipped by 5 bases and J by 8 bases, with 18 bases between them. The CDR3 has 14 residues. For the CDR3, the DNA is TGCAGCGTTAGAAGACAGGCCTTTGGCGAAAAACTGTTTTTT. Its protein is CSVRRQAFGEKLFF.

The CDR3 DNA is TGTGCCAGCTCACCCCCCTCTCAAGCGAACTATGGCTACACCTTC. As protein: CASSPPSQANYGYTF. The rearrangement uses TRBV18 and TRBJ1-2; D remains ambiguous. The V end was cut by 3 bases, the J end by 2 bases, with 13 bases between. The germline CDR1 and CDR2 sequences are KGHSH and LQKENI. This CDR3 has 15 residues.

This clone is a singleton in its sample. The J gene is TRBJ2-1, the V gene TRBV15; 8 bases match TRBD2. This CDR3 has 15 residues. Germline lookup yields CDR1 LNHNV and CDR2 YYDKDF (reference sequence). V shed 2 bases, J shed 8 bases, and the junction held 8 bases outside the gene matches. The CDR3 DNA reads TGTGCCACCAGCAGACCGAGCGGGGGCAGCGATGAGCAGTTCTTC. It is translated as CATSRPSGGSDEQFF.

The chain couples TRBV6-2 or TRBV6-3 to TRBJ1-1; TRBD1 matches 10 bases. Germline CDR1 reads MNHEY; CDR2 reads SVGEGT. V lost 6 bases to trimming and J lost 5 bases; unmatched junction nucleotides: 12. The CDR3 is made up of 16 amino acids. The CDR3 nucleotides are TGTGCCAGCAGCCCTCGTGGGGGGACAGGGGAAACTGAAGCTTTCTTT. Protein product: CASSPRGGTGETEAFF.

The table lists this clone with a count of one. This sequence joins TRBV3-1 (or the pseudogene TRBV3-2) and TRBJ1-3; D perhaps matches TRBD1 (5 bases). The CDR3 extends over 15 amino acids. V was cut by 2 bases and J by 2 bases, with 10 bases left in between. Looked up from germline, CDR1 is LGHDT and CDR2 is YNNKEL (reference sequence). CDR3 in DNA: TGTGCCAGCAGCCAAACGGGGGTCGCTGGAAACACCATATATTTT. This gives the protein CASSQTGVAGNTIYF.

This clone was recorded once. This rearrangement joins TRBV28 to TRBJ1-2; weak D call: TRBD1 (5 bases). CDR1 and CDR2 (germline): MDHEN, SYDVKM. This CDR3 comprises 14 residues. V was shortened by 6 bases and J by 0 bases, with 11 bases between the two germline ends. For the CDR3, the DNA is TGTGCCAGCAGCCTCGGGGGGACTAACTATGGCTACACCTTC. As protein: CASSLGGTNYGYTF.

This chain links TRBV19 with TRBJ1-5, with 8 bases aligning to TRBD1. The CDR3 is made up of 16 amino acids. The trim removed 7 bases at V and 6 bases at J, leaving 14 bases unmatched. The V gene's germline CDR1 is LNHDA and CDR2 SQIVND (reference sequence). The CDR3 coding sequence is TGTGCCAGTATCCCCTGGGCAGGGGGCGTTACTCAGCCCCAGCATTTT. Protein sequence: CASIPWAGGVTQPQHF.

V gene TRBV13 combines with J gene TRBJ2-3; tentatively, D is TRBD1 (6 bases). The CDR3 runs 14 residues. V was trimmed by 3 bases and J by 2 bases, leaving 9 bases between them. Germline CDR1 PRHDT, CDR2 FYEKMQ (reference sequence). CDR3: CASSFGQITDTQYF. CDR3 bases: TGTGCCAGCAGCTTCGGACAGATCACAGATACGCAGTATTTT.

This chain joins TRBV29-1 and TRBJ1-2; D perhaps matches TRBD1 (6 bases). The germline V gene has CDR1 SQVTM and CDR2 ANQGSEA. Trimming pared 6 bases from V and 4 bases from J, leaving 15 bases between. CDR3 length: 13 amino acids. In DNA form, the CDR3 reads TGCAGCGTGTACCGACAGGACCGCTATGGCTACACCTTC. It translates to CSVYRQDRYGYTF. Looking up the rest from reference TRBV29-1 and TRBJ1-2 gives the full variable domain: SAVISQKPSRDICQRGTSLTIQCQVDSQVTMMFWYRQQPGQSLTLIATANQGSEATYESGFVIDKFPISRPNLTFSTLTVSNMSPEDSSIYLCSVYRQDRYGYTFGSGTRLTVV.

This sequence joins TRBV27 and TRBJ1-6; D gene unclear. Germline-derived CDR1 and CDR2 are MNHEY and SMNVEV (reference sequence). V was cut by 1 base and J by 5 bases, with 12 bases left in between. CDR3 length: 16 residues. For the CDR3, the DNA is TGTGCCAGCAGTTTATTATTCGAGAGTAATAATTCACCCCTCCACTTT. It is translated as CASSLLFESNNSPLHF.

J is TRBJ1-1 and V is TRBV27; 9 bases match TRBD1. The CDR3 is 20 amino acids. CDR1 is MNHEY and CDR2 is SMNVEV in the germline V gene (reference sequence). J gave up 0 bases and V 5 bases, and 19 bases lay outside the gene matches. Written as DNA, the CDR3 is TGTGCCAGCAGTCCTACGGACAGGGGATATGCTAACCTCATGAACACTGAAGCTTTCTTT. It encodes CASSPTDRGYANLMNTEAFF.

V usage is TRBV27 and J usage is TRBJ2-7; D is perhaps TRBD2 (7 bases). CDR1 and CDR2 (germline): MNHEY, SMNVEV (reference sequence). V dropped 6 bases and J dropped 2 bases, with 20 bases sitting between them. This CDR3 has 16 residues. CDR3 sequence reads: CASSLKPGGTPYEQYF. CDR3 in DNA: TGTGCCAGCAGCCTAAAACCGGGGGGCACCCCCTACGAGCAGTACTTC.

The chain carries TRBV7-9 and TRBJ2-3; TRBD2 matches at 7 bases. This CDR3 region has 12 residues. CDR1 SEHNR and CDR2 FQNEAQ come from the germline V gene (reference sequence). The V segment lost 5 bases and the J segment 9 bases; nucleotides outside the gene matches: 5. Written as DNA, the CDR3 is TGTGCCAGCAGCACCGGGACTAAGACGCAGTATTTT. Amino acids: CASSTGTKTQYF.

The rearrangement links TRBV24-1 to TRBJ2-7; maybe TRBD1 (6 bases). Trimming pared 4 bases from V and 7 bases from J, leaving 13 bases between. This CDR3 region has 13 residues. The V gene's germline CDR1 is KGHDR and CDR2 SFDVKD. In DNA, the CDR3 is TGTGCCACCAGTGACCCGGGGACAAAAGAGCAGTACTTC. As protein: CATSDPGTKEQYF.

The V and J genes are TRBV7-9 and TRBJ1-2; D is ambiguous. V was cut by 3 bases and J by 3 bases, with 8 bases left in between. This CDR3 has 13 residues. The V gene's germline CDR1 is SEHNR and CDR2 FQNEAQ (reference sequence). The CDR3 nucleotides are TGTGCCAGCAGCTTGCCGGGTTACTATGGCTACACCTTC. Protein sequence: CASSLPGYYGYTF.

This clone was counted a single time. This chain joins TRBV4-1 and TRBJ1-2; TRBD1 matches 7 bases. Trimming cost V 2 bases and J 4 bases; bases outside gene matches: 13. The CDR3 spans 17 residues. The V gene's germline CDR1 is MGHRA and CDR2 YSYEKL. The CDR3 DNA reads TGCGCCAGCAGCCAAAAACCATGGGCCCAGGGGGGCTATGGCTACACCTTC. This translates into CASSQKPWAQGGYGYTF.

The V gene is TRBV5-1, the J gene TRBJ1-2; TRBD1 matches at 9 bases. Germline V lookup: CDR1 SGHRS, CDR2 YFSETQ. The CDR3 consists of 16 residues. V lost 0 bases and J lost 7; bases outside the gene matches: 10. The CDR3 DNA reads TGCGCCAGCAGCTTGGATACCCCCGGGACAGGGTTTGGCTACACCTTC. It encodes CASSLDTPGTGFGYTF.

With regard to this clone: The conserved phenylalanine or tryptophan is not found at the CDR3 terminus, so this likely reflects a read error. Because the CDR3's place on the DNA is in doubt, the DNA is left out and the CDR3 is given as listed by TCRdb. This chain uses TRBV6-5 with TRBJ1-3. Per the germline V gene, CDR1 is MNHEY and CDR2 is SVGAGI. The CDR3 has 11 amino acids, counting both end residues. The CDR3 loop reads CASRGGGRVNL.